Below are 5 T cell receptor beta chains sequenced from a single sample in a study of blood T cell repertoires in COVID-19. Sequencing was performed with immunoSEQ multiplex PCR; in TCRdb, only in-frame clones are kept and a portion is missing. The sample shows over 90,000 clones, approximately 84% of them seen only once. Sequencing was performed on peripheral blood. The source of these receptors is a human donor in a cohort sampled during active or convalescent COVID-19.

This clone occurred a few times. The chain uses TRBV27 and TRBJ1-2; no firm D call. CDR3 length: 15 residues. Germline V gene data show CDR1 as MNHEY and CDR2 as SMNVEV (reference sequence). Deletions cut 4 bases from V and 0 bases from J, with 12 bases between. The CDR3 here is CASSSTASANYGYTF. The CDR3 DNA follows: TGTGCCAGCAGTTCCACCGCCTCAGCTAACTATGGCTACACCTTC.

The chain has TRBV4-3 and TRBJ2-5; 8 nucleotides match TRBD1. The CDR3 extends over 13 amino acids. V was pared by 3 bases and J by 7 bases, with 4 bases of the junction left unmatched. The V gene's germline CDR1 is LGHNA and CDR2 YSLEER. CDR3 coding DNA: TGCGCCAGCAGCCAGGACAGGGTTTTGACCCAGTACTTC. Protein sequence: CASSQDRVLTQYF.

The V and J genes are TRBV6-5 and TRBJ1-6; D gene unclear. V lost 2 bases and J 9 bases, leaving 17 bases between the germline ends. The CDR3 covers 16 residues. Germline loops: CDR1 MNHEY, CDR2 SVGAGI. The DNA of the CDR3 is TGTGCCAGCAGTTACCTGGGAGCCGCTAACGGTTCACCCCTCCACTTT. Translation gives CASSYLGAANGSPLHF.

The chain recombines TRBV3-1 (or the pseudogene TRBV3-2) with TRBJ1-4, with 7 bases aligning to TRBD1. Germline V gives CDR1 LGHDT, CDR2 YNNKEL (reference sequence). The CDR3 is 16 residues long. Trimming cost V 2 bases and J 8 bases; bases outside gene matches: 11. The CDR3, as DNA: TGTGCCAGCAGCCAATATCAGGGGGTAGGCTACGAAAAACTGTTTTTT. Its protein is CASSQYQGVGYEKLFF.

V and J are TRBV30 and TRBJ1-5; D is possibly TRBD1 (6 bases). CDR3 length equals 15 residues. Per germline, CDR1 GTSNPN and CDR2 SVGIG (reference sequence). V was shortened by 0 bases and J by 2 bases, with 11 bases between the two germline ends. The CDR3 nucleotides are TGTGCCTGGAGTGTTGGGGGCTCCGGCAATCAGCCCCAGCATTTT. Its translation: CAWSVGGSGNQPQHF.